The 16 T cell receptor beta chains below all came from one sample that was sequenced in a study of CD8 T cells in Susac syndrome. A quantity of about 0.5 to 1 ug RNA underwent reverse transcription using random hexamers. From the immunoSEQ multiplex PCR reads, TCRdb called clonotypes with MiXCR, one entry per CDR3 protein. There are under 200,000 distinct CDR3 sequences in the sample; 85% to 95% occur only once, and around 0.15% lies in the top ten. Sample: CD8+ T cells from PBMCs. Receptor source: a human donor with multiple sclerosis.

CDR3 amino acids: CASSSEGVYEQFF. Written as DNA, the CDR3 is TGTGCCAGCAGCTCGGAAGGAGTCTATGAGCAGTTCTTC. The rearrangement joins TRBV13 to TRBJ2-1; no clear D. The V and J ends lost 4 bases and 8 bases respectively, with 12 bases between them. The CDR3 totals 13 residues. Germline lookup yields CDR1 PRHDT and CDR2 FYEKMQ (reference sequence). Looking up the rest from reference TRBV13 and TRBJ2-1 gives the full variable domain: AAGVIQSPRHLIKEKRETATLKCYPIPRHDTVYWYQQGPGQDPQFLISFYEKMQSDKGSIPDRFSAQQFSDYHSELNMSSLELGDSALYFCASSSEGVYEQFFGPGTRLTVL.

This clonotype occurred once. V is TRBV19 and J is TRBJ1-6; TRBD1 matches 7 bases. The V gene's germline CDR1 is LNHDA and CDR2 SQIVND (reference sequence). Trimming took 5 bases from V and 6 from J; bases not matched to a gene: 4. The CDR3 extends over 14 amino acids. In DNA, the CDR3 is TGTGCCAGTAGTGGGACAGTTATTAATTCACCCCTCCACTTT. Translating gives CASSGTVINSPLHF.

CDR3 sequence (DNA): TGTGCCAGCAGCTCTGGACCTCACAATGAGCAGTTCTTC. It encodes CASSSGPHNEQFF. The chain combines TRBV7-3 with TRBJ2-1; D call uncertain. Between the trimmed V and J ends, which lost 4 bases and 5 bases, there was a span of 9 bases. The CDR3 is 13 amino acids. Germline CDR1 SGHTA, CDR2 FQGTGA.

The chain couples TRBV20-1 to TRBJ1-2, with TRBD1 matching over 7 bases. CDR3 length equals 15 residues. The germline CDR1 and CDR2 sequences are DFQATT and SNEGSKA (reference sequence). The ends lost 0 bases at V and 4 bases at J; junction bases unmatched: 8. DNA of the CDR3: TGCAGTGCTAGAGACCGTACAGGGGAGGTCTATGGCTACACCTTC. Protein product: CSARDRTGEVYGYTF.

The chain carries TRBV9 and TRBJ2-7, with a tentative D call TRBD1 (7 bases). The CDR3 is 13 residues long. Deletions cut 7 bases from V and 2 bases from J, with 13 bases between. Germline V gene lookup returns CDR1 SGDLS and CDR2 YYNGEE. The CDR3 coding sequence is TGTGCCAGCGGGGGGACAGTAACCTACGAGCAGTACTTC. It is translated as CASGGTVTYEQYF.

The rearrangement joins TRBV29-1 to TRBJ1-5; D gene unclear. This CDR3 contains 11 residues. Germline values: CDR1 SQVTM, CDR2 ANQGSEA. Trimming shortened V by 3 bases and J by 11 bases, and 11 bases separated the two germline ends. The CDR3 region is CSVDSNGAQHF. CDR3 bases: TGCAGCGTTGACAGCAACGGGGCCCAGCATTTT.

This chain uses TRBV5-4 with TRBJ2-7; possible D gene TRBD1, 5 bases. The CDR3 contains 13 residues. The V gene's germline CDR1 is SGHNT and CDR2 YYREEE (reference sequence). Trimming pared 5 bases from V and 7 bases from J, leaving 16 bases between. CDR3 DNA sequence: TGTGCCAGCAGACCGGACATCCTACTTGAGCAGTACTTC. Protein product: CASRPDILLEQYF.

The chain couples TRBV24-1 to TRBJ2-3; D uncertain. Germline assignment: CDR1 KGHDR and CDR2 SFDVKD. The CDR3 consists of 16 residues. The V end lost 2 bases, the J end lost 0 bases, and 11 bases lay between the germline ends. This CDR3 reads CATSDYRTHSTDTQYF. CDR3 bases: TGTGCCACCAGTGATTACCGGACCCATAGCACAGATACGCAGTATTTT.

This clonotype was observed a single time. The rearrangement links TRBV28 to TRBJ2-7; D perhaps matches TRBD1 (6 bases). This CDR3 contains 14 residues. Germline loops: CDR1 MDHEN, CDR2 SYDVKM. The germline V and J ends were trimmed by 4 bases and 1 base, with 11 bases remaining between them. The CDR3 region is CASSSRGQSYEQYF. For the CDR3, the DNA is TGTGCCAGCAGTTCGCGAGGACAGTCCTACGAGCAGTACTTC.

The chain carries TRBV25-1 and TRBJ2-3; D is unresolved. The CDR3 loop spans 10 amino acids. Looked up from germline, CDR1 is MGHDK and CDR2 is SYGVNS. Trimming left V 8 bases short and J 8 bases short, with 8 bases between. In nucleotides, the CDR3 is TGTGCCAGCGGCTCCGGTACGCAGTATTTT. As protein: CASGSGTQYF.

J is TRBJ1-2 and V is TRBV6-5; D gene ambiguous. The CDR3 length is 12 residues. V lost 6 bases to trimming and J lost 5 bases, with 10 bases between them. Germline loops: CDR1 MNHEY, CDR2 SVGAGI. The CDR3 loop reads CASRGRKYGYTF. CDR3 bases: TGTGCCAGCAGGGGCAGAAAGTATGGCTACACCTTC.

The chain carries TRBV9 and TRBJ2-1; TRBD1 is a possible D gene (5 bases). CDR3 length: 14 residues. CDR1 is SGDLS, CDR2 YYNGEE, per germline. Trimming took 0 bases from V and 3 from J, leaving 7 bases between them. The CDR3, as DNA: TGTGCCAGCAGCGTAGAAGGGGTCTACAATGAGCAGTTCTTC. Protein: CASSVEGVYNEQFF.

The chain has TRBV7-8 and TRBJ2-3, with D perhaps matching TRBD1 or TRBD2 (5 bases each). The CDR3 totals 14 residues. Deletions cut 5 bases from V and 4 bases from J, with 13 bases between. Germline CDR1 is SGHVS and CDR2 is FQNEAQ. The CDR3 DNA reads as TGTGCCAGCAGCCTACTCGGGACCTCAGATACGCAGTATTTT. Protein sequence: CASSLLGTSDTQYF. Filled out from reference TRBV7-8 and TRBJ2-3, the complete variable domain reads GAGVSQSPRYKVAKRGQDVALRCDPISGHVSLFWYQQALGQGPEFLTYFQNEAQLDKSGLPSDRFFAERPEGSVSTLKIQRTQQEDSAVYLCASSLLGTSDTQYFGPGTRLTVL.

The V gene is TRBV25-1, the J gene TRBJ2-7; D ambiguous. The V end lost 5 bases, the J end lost 4 bases, and 6 bases lay between the germline ends. Germline V gene lookup returns CDR1 MGHDK and CDR2 SYGVNS. There are 11 residues in the CDR3. The DNA for the CDR3 is TGTGCCAGCAGTCGAGTGTACGAGCAGTACTTC. Translating gives CASSRVYEQYF.

This rearrangement joins TRBV4-2 to TRBJ2-1, with a weak D call TRBD1 (6 bases). The CDR3 has 16 residues. Per germline, CDR1 LGHNA and CDR2 YNFKEQ. Trimming took off 0 bases at V and 0 bases at J, with 9 bases between the two ends. CDR3 loop: CASSQERGSSYNEQFF. The CDR3 DNA follows: TGTGCCAGCAGCCAAGAAAGGGGGAGCTCCTACAATGAGCAGTTCTTC.

V is TRBV5-4 and J is TRBJ2-1; 8 bases are shared with TRBD2. Germline V lookup: CDR1 SGHNT, CDR2 YYREEE (reference sequence). Losses at the gene ends were 1 base for V and 6 bases for J; bases not matched to a gene: 18. This CDR3 comprises 19 residues. CDR3 sequence reads: CASSLIPGRGRGAANEQFF. The CDR3 DNA is TGTGCCAGCAGCTTGATTCCCGGGCGAGGGCGGGGGGCGGCCAATGAGCAGTTCTTC.